This T cell receptor beta chain was captured by sequencing in a study of cytomegalovirus exposure and HLA in healthy donors. Study-wide findings and caveats: Cytomegalovirus-associated status was assigned to about 180 TCR beta chains. Later work showed greater clonal expansion in HLA-associated TCR beta chains than in equally common others. CMV antigen specificity of three CMV-associated chains was confirmed in vitro.

Concerning this clone: Its antigen is unknown.

Germline loops: CDR1 SEHNR, CDR2 FQNEAQ (reference sequence). CDR3 length: 16 amino acids. Trimming at V came to 1 base and at J to 5 bases, leaving 11 bases not matched to a gene. Donors counted as nominally healthy when sampled, yet unrecorded immune exposures were likely. In the PCR, 60 Vbeta and 13 Jbeta primers were used. Profiled with immunoSEQ multiplex PCR; TCRdb holds only in-frame clones, not every one. The top ten clones hold around 1.2% of a sample with approximately 110,000 clones, approximately 81% of them seen once. Input material: PBMCs. The chain employs TRBV7-9 and TRBJ2-7; 7 nucleotides match TRBD1. This clonotype originated in a man between 25 and 39 years old in good health and CMV-seronegative. The CDR3 bases are TGTGCCAGCAGCTTAGGACAGGGCACTTCCATGCACGAGCAGTACTTC. Translation: CASSLGQGTSMHEQYF.